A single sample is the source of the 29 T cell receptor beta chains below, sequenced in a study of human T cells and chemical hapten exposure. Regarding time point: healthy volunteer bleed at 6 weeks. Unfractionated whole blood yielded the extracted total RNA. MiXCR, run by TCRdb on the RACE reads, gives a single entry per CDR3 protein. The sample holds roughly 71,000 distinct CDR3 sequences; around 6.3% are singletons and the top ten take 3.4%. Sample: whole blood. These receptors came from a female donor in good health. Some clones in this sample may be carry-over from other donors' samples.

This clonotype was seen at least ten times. The CDR3 region is CATSRDTGGAYGYTF. The CDR3 coding sequence is TGTGCCACCAGCAGAGACACAGGGGGTGCCTATGGCTACACCTTC. The chain combines TRBV15 with TRBJ1-2; 8 bases align to TRBD1. J was trimmed by 4 bases and V by 0 bases; bases with no gene match: 4. Per germline, CDR1 LNHNV and CDR2 YYDKDF (reference sequence). CDR3 length: 15 residues. Complete variable domain (other parts from reference TRBV15 and TRBJ1-2): DAMVIQNPRYQVTQFGKPVTLSCSQTLNHNVMYWYQQKSSQAPKLLFHYYDKDFNNEADTPDNFQSRRPNTSFCFLDIRSPGLGDTAMYLCATSRDTGGAYGYTFGSGTRLTVV.

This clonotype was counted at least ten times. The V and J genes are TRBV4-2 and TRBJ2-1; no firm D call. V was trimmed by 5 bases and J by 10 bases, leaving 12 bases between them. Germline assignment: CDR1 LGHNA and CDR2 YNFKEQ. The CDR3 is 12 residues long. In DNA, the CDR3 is TGTGCCAGCAGCTCAATACTGGGGGAGCAGTTCTTC. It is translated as CASSSILGEQFF.

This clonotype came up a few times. CDR3 nucleotides: TGTGCCAGCAGTCCCCCTAGGACGATTCAAGAGACCCAGTACTTC. It codes for CASSPPRTIQETQYF. The chain is built from TRBV12-3 or TRBV12-4 and TRBJ2-5, with D hard to call. This CDR3 is built from 15 residues. V lost 5 bases, J lost 2 bases, and 15 bases lay in between.

CDR3 sequence reads: CASSYESSTDTQYF. CDR3 DNA: TGTGCCAGCAGCTATGAGTCGAGCACAGATACGCAGTATTTT. This rearrangement joins TRBV27 to TRBJ2-3; D is undetermined. Trimming cost V 6 bases and J 0 bases, with 10 bases left between them. CDR3 size: 14 residues. Germline CDR1 reads MNHEY; CDR2 reads SMNVEV (reference sequence).

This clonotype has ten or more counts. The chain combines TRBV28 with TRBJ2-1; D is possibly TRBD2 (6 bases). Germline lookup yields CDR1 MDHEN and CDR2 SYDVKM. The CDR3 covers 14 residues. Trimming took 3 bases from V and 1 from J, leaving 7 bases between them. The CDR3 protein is CASSFRESYNEQFF. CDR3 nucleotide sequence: TGTGCCAGCAGTTTTCGGGAGTCCTACAATGAGCAGTTCTTC. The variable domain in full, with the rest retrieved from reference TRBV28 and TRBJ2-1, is DVKVTQSSRYLVKRTGEKVFLECVQDMDHENMFWYRQDPGLGLRLIYFSYDVKMKEKGDIPEGYSVSREKKERFSLILESASTNQTSMYLCASSFRESYNEQFFGPGTRLTVL.

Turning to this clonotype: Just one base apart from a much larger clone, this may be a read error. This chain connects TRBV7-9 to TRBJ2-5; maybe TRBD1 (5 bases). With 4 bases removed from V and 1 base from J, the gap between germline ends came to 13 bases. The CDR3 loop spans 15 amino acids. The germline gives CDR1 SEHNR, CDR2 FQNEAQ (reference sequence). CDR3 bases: TGTGCCAGCAGCTCCCCCAGGGAATGCCAAGAGACCCAGTACTTC. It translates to CASSSPRECQETQYF.

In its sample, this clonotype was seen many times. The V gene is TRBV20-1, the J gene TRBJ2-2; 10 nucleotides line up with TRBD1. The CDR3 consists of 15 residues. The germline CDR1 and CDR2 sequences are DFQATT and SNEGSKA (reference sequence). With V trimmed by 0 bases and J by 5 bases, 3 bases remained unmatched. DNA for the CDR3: TGCAGTGCTAGAGAGACAGGGGGCAGGACCGGGGAGCTGTTTTTT. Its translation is CSARETGGRTGELFF.

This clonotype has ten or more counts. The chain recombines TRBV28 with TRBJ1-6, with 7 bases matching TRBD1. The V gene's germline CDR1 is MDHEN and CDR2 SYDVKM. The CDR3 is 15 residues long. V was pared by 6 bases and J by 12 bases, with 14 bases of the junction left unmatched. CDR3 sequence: CASRSSGTVILPLHF. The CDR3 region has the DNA TGTGCCAGCAGATCCTCCGGGACAGTCATTTTACCCCTCCACTTT.

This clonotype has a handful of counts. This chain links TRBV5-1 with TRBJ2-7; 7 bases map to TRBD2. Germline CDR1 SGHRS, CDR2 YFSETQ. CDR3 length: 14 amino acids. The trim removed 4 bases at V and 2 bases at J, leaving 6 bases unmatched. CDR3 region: CASSAGTTTYEQYF. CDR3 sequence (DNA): TGCGCCAGCAGCGCCGGGACTACGACCTACGAGCAGTACTTC.

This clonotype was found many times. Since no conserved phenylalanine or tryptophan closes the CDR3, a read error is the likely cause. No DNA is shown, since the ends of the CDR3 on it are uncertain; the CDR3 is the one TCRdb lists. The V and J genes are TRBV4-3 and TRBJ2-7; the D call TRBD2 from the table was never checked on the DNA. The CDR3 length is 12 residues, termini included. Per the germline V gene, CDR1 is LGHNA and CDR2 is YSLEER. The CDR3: CASSQASPLLGG.

CDR3 in DNA: TGTGCCAGCAGTTACTCTACAGTAACCACTGAAGCTTTCTTT. It codes for CASSYSTVTTEAFF. The V call is TRBV6-5, the J call TRBJ1-1; D gene uncertain. From germline, CDR1 is MNHEY and CDR2 SVGAGI. V was pared by 0 bases and J by 4 bases, with 9 bases between. This CDR3 is 14 amino acids long.

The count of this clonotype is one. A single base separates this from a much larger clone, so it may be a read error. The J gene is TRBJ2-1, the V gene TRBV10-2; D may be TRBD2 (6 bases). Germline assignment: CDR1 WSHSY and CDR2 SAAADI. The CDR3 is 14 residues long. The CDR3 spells CATTKWDLNNEKFF. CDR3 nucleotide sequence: TGCGCCACCACCAAGTGGGACTTAAACAATGAGAAGTTCTTC.

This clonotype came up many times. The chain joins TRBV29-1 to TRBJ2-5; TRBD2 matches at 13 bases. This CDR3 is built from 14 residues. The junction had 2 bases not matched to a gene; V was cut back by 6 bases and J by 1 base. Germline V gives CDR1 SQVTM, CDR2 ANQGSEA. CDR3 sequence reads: CSVGLAGRQETQYF. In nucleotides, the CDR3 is TGCAGCGTGGGACTAGCGGGACGCCAAGAGACCCAGTACTTC.

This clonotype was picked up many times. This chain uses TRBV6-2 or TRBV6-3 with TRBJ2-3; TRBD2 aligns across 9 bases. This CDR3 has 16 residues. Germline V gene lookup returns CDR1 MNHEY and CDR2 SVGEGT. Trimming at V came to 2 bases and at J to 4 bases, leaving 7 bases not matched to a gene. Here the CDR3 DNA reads TGTGCCAGCAGTTACCAGGGACTAGCAGTCGCAGATACGCAGTATTTT. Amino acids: CASSYQGLAVADTQYF.

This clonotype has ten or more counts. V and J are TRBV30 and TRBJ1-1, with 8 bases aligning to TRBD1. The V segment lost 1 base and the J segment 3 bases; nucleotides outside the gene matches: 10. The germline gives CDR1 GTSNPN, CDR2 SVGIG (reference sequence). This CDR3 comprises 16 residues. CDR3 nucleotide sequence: TGTGCCTGGAGTGCCCGACAGGGGAGGGCGGACACTGAAGCTTTCTTT. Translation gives CAWSARQGRADTEAFF.

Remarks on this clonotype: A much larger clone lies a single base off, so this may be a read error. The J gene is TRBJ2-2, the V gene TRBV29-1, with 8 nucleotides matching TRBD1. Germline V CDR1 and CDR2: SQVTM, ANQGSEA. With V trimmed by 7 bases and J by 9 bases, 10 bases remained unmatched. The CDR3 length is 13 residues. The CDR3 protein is CSAPTGEARELFF. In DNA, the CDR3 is TGCAGCGCCCCGACAGGGGAGGCCAGGGAGCTGTTTTTT.

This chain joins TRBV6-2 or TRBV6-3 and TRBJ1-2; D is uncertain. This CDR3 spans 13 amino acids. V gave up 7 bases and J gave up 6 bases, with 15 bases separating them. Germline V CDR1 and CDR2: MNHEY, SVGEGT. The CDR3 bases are TGTGCCAGCAATACCGCCCGGTCGAATGGCTACACCTTC. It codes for CASNTARSNGYTF.

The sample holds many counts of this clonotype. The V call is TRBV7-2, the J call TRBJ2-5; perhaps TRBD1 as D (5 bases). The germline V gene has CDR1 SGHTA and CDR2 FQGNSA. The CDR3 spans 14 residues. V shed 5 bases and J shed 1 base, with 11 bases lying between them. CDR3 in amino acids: CASSQRQSQETQYF. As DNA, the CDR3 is TGTGCCAGCAGCCAAAGACAGTCCCAAGAGACCCAGTACTTC.

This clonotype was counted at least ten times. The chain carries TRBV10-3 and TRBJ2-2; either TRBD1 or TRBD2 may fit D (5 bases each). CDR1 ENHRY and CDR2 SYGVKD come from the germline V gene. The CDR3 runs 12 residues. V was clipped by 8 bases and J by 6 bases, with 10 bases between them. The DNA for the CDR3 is TGTGCCATCGGGGACGTCGCCGGGGAGCTGTTTTTT. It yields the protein CAIGDVAGELFF.

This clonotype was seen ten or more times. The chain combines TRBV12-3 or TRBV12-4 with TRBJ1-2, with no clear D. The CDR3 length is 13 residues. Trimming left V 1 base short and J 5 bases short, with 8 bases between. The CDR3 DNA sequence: TGTGCCAGCAGTTTAGGGACGGATTATGGCTACACCTTC. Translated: CASSLGTDYGYTF.

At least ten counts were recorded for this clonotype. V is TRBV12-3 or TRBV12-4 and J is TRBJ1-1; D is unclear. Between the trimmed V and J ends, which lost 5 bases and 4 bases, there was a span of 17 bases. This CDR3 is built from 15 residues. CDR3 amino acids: CASSTKGNWATEAFF. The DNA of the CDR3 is TGTGCCAGCAGTACCAAGGGCAACTGGGCCACTGAAGCTTTCTTT.

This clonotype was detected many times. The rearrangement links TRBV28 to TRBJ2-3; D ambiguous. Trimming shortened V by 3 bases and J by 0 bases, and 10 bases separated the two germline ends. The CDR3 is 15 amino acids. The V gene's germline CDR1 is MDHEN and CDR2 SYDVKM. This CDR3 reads CASSFLDGSTDTQYF. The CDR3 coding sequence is TGTGCCAGCAGTTTTCTGGACGGTAGCACAGATACGCAGTATTTT.

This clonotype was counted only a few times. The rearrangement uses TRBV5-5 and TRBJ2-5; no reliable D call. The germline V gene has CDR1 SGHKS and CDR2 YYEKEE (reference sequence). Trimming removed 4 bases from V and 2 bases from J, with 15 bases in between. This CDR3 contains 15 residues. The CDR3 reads CASSLLLGEQETQYF. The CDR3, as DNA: TGTGCCAGCAGCCTCCTGTTGGGCGAACAAGAGACCCAGTACTTC.

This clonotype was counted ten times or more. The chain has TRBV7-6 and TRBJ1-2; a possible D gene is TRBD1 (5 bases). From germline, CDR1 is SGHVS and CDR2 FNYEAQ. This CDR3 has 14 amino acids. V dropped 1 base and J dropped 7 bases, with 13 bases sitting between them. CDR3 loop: CASSLGGGLSGYTF. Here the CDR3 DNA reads TGTGCCAGCAGCTTAGGGGGGGGATTATCTGGCTACACCTTC. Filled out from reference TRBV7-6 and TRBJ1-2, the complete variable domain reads GAGVSQSPRYKVTKRGQDVALRCDPISGHVSLYWYRQALGQGPEFLTYFNYEAQQDKSGLPNDRFSAERPEGSISTLTIQRTEQRDSAMYRCASSLGGGLSGYTFGSGTRLTVV.

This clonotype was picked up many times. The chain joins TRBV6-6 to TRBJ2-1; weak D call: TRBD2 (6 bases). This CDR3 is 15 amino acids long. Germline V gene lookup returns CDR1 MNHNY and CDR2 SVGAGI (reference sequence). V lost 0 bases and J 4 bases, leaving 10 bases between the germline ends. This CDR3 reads CASSYSPGRYNEQFF. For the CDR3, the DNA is TGTGCCAGCAGTTACTCGCCTGGGAGGTACAATGAGCAGTTCTTC.

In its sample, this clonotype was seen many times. The DNA for the CDR3 is TGTGCCAGCAGGGACCCGAGCACAGATACGCAGTATTTT. Translated, it gives CASRDPSTDTQYF. The chain recombines TRBV13 with TRBJ2-3; the D is unclear. The CDR3 sequence is 13 residues long. Germline V gives CDR1 PRHDT, CDR2 FYEKMQ (reference sequence). Trimming took off 6 bases at V and 0 bases at J, with 7 bases between the two ends.

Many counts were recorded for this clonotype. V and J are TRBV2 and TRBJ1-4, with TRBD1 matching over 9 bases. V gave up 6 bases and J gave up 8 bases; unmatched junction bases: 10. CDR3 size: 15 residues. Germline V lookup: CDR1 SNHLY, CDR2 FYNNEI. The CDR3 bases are TGTGCCAGCAGCCTTAGGACAGGGGCAGCGGAAAAACTGTTTTTT. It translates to CASSLRTGAAEKLFF. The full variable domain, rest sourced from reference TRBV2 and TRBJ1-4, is EPEVTQTPSHQVTQMGQEVILRCVPISNHLYFYWYRQILGQKVEFLVSFYNNEISEKSEIFDDQFSVERPDGSNFTLKIRSTKLEDSAMYFCASSLRTGAAEKLFFGSGTQLSVL.

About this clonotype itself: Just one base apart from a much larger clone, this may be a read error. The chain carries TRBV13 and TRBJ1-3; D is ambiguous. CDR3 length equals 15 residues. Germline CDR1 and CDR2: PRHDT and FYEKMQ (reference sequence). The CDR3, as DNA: TGTGCCAGCAGCTCGGACCCACTCTCTGGAAACACCAAATATTTT. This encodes CASSSDPLSGNTKYF. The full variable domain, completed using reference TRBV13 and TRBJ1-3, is AAGVIQSPRHLIKEKRETATLKCYPIPRHDTVYWYQQGPGQDPQFLISFYEKMQSDKGSIPDRFSAQQFSDYHSELNMSSLELGDSALYFCASSSDPLSGNTKYFGEGSWLTVV.

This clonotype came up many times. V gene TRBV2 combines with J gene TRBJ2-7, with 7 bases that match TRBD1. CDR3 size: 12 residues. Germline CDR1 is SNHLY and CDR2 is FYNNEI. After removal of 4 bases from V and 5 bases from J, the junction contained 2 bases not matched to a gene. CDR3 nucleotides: TGTGCCAGCAGTGTAGGGGGCAACGAGCAGTACTTC. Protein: CASSVGGNEQYF.